This TCR beta chain was profiled in a study of cytomegalovirus exposure and HLA in healthy donors. Vbeta (60) and Jbeta (13) primers were used in the PCR. Sequencing used immunoSEQ multiplex PCR; TCRdb keeps in-frame clones, though not all of them. Of 100,000 to 150,000 clones in the sample, less than 90% were seen once. The V and J ends lost 10 bases and 1 base respectively, with 7 bases between them. This CDR3 is 12 amino acids long. Germline CDR1 reads MDHEN; CDR2 reads SYDVKM. This receptor was obtained from a man in his fifties or sixties in good health and CMV-seronegative. The chain carries TRBV28 and TRBJ2-2; D perhaps matches TRBD1 (5 bases). The specimen sequenced was PBMCs. CDR3 loop: CATQGNTGELFF. The CDR3 DNA sequence: TGTGCCACTCAGGGGAACACCGGGGAGCTGTTTTTT.